This T cell receptor (beta chain) was recorded in a study of blood T cell repertoires in COVID-19 (dated by TCRdb to about 2020). About the investigation overall: Samples covering the acute and convalescent phases of COVID-19 were provided by collaborators in the United States, Italy and Spain. HLA class I and class II types, where available, came from metadata supplied by the sample provider rather than from assay-based typing. The repertoires were released in a freely available public database intended as a resource for research on the immune response to SARS-CoV-2. Samples came from the ongoing ImmuneRACE study (first 160 participants) plus 1,254 subjects from 6 global collaborators. The dataset comprised deeply sampled blood TCRbeta repertoires from subjects exposed to, actively infected with, or recovered from COVID-19. The prospective study material was composed of cDNA or gDNA derived from T cells, B-cell-depleted T cells, or PBMCs. Nearly every sample came with metadata listing a de-identified subject ID, COVID-19 status, age in years and sex. Study-wide findings and limitations: The amount of clinical and demographic metadata varied by source and participant and was provided uncurated.

TCRbeta CDR3 regions were amplified from genomic DNA by means of the immunoSEQ Assay, a bias-controlled multiplex PCR. In the authors' own workflow: Nucleated cell counts per sample were estimated from amplification of reference gene primers within the assay. To quantify the absolute abundance of each unique TCRbeta CDR3 rearrangement, sequence reads were collapsed and filtered. For each sample, productive Simpson clonality was calculated by taking the square root of Simpson's diversity index across productive rearrangements. What TCRdb holds here is the immuneACCESS table cut down to in-frame rearrangements. Part of the clones is not present; checked against another copy, under half of the missing clones reflect an unresolved V gene, and the others are unexplained. V and J calls and clone size are as listed in that table; D and trimming were resolved from the DNA. Here the sample has roughly 18,000 clones; under 95% occur a single time. The ten largest clones add up to about 3.9% of the sample.

About this clone itself: Its binding antigen is unknown. The sample holds no much larger clone one base away, and base qualities are not on file.

The collaborating institutions used their own protocols to collect whole blood in K2EDTA tubes. For TCRbeta analysis, collaborator samples were shipped as frozen whole blood, as isolated PBMCs, or as DNA extracted from either sample type. V drops 8 bases and J drops 1 base, leaving 14 bases in between. The germline V gene yields MGHRA for CDR1 and YSYEKL for CDR2. The CDR3 numbers 14 residues from cysteine through phenylalanine. The entry retains the CDR3 DNA only, 42 bases that are in frame from base 1. The sample was peripheral blood. The receptor's source is a human donor in a cohort sampled during active COVID-19. This receptor chain uses TRBV4-1 and TRBJ1-1, and the D gene may be TRBD1, 5 bases matching. This receptor carries the CDR3 CASGGIWGNTEAFF. The DNA sequence follows: TGCGCCAGCGGGGGGATTTGGGGGAACACTGAAGCTTTCTTT.